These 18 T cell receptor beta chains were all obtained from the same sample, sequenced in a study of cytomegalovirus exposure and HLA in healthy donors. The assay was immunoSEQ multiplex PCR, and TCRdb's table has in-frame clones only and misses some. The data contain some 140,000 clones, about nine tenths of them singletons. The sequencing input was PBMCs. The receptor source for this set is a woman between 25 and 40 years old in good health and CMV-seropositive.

CDR3 DNA: TGTGCCAGCAGTGCACAGGGGGGACCCTACGAGCAGTACTTC. Translation gives CASSAQGGPYEQYF. The V call is TRBV2, the J call TRBJ2-7; 8 nucleotides align to TRBD1. The CDR3 spans 14 residues. After removal of 4 bases from V and 2 bases from J, the junction contained 4 bases not matched to a gene. Looked up from germline, CDR1 is SNHLY and CDR2 is FYNNEI.

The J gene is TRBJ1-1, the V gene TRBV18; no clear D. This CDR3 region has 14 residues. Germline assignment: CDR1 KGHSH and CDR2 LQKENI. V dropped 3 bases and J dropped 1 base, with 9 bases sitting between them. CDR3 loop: CASSPMAENTEAFF. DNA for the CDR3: TGTGCCAGCTCACCGATGGCGGAGAACACTGAAGCTTTCTTT.

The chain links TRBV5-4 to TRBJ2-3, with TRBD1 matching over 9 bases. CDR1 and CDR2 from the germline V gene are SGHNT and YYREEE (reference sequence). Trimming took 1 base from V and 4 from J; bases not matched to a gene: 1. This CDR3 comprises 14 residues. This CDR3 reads CASSLTGGADTQYF. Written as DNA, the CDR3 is TGTGCCAGCAGCTTGACAGGGGGCGCAGATACGCAGTATTTT.

This chain's CDR3 is CASSGTRGGNTEAFF. DNA of the CDR3: TGTGCCAGCAGCGGTACCCGGGGGGGGAACACTGAAGCTTTCTTT. The J gene is TRBJ1-1, the V gene TRBV5-4; a weak D match, TRBD1 (5 bases). Trimming stripped 4 bases from V and 1 base from J, with 14 bases between. Per germline, CDR1 SGHNT and CDR2 YYREEE (reference sequence). The CDR3 is 15 amino acids.

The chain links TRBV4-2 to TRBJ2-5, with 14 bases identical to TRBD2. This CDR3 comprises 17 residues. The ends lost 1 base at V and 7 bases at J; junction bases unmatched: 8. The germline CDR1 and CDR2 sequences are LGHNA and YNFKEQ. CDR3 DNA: TGTGCCAGCAGCCAAGTCCGACTAGCGGGGGGGGACGGGACCCAGTACTTC. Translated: CASSQVRLAGGDGTQYF.

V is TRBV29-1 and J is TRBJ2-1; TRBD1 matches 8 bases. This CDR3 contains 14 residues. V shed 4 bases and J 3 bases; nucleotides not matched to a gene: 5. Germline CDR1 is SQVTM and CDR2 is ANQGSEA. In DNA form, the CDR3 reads TGCAGCGTTGCGGACAGGGTGTACTACAATGAGCAGTTCTTC. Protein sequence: CSVADRVYYNEQFF.

CDR3 coding DNA: TGTGCCAGCAGTACCCTAAACACCGGGGAGCTGTTTTTT. Encoded protein: CASSTLNTGELFF. This rearrangement joins TRBV2 to TRBJ2-2, with no clear D. CDR1 is SNHLY and CDR2 is FYNNEI in the germline V gene. Trimming stripped 5 bases from V and 2 bases from J, with 6 bases between. The CDR3 loop spans 13 amino acids.

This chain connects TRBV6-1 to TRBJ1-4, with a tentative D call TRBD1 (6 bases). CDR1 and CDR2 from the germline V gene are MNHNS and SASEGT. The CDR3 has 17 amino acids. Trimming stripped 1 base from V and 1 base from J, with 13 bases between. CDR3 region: CASSEGGRGRTNEKLFF. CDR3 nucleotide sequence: TGTGCCAGCAGTGAAGGTGGCAGGGGAAGAACTAATGAAAAACTGTTTTTT.

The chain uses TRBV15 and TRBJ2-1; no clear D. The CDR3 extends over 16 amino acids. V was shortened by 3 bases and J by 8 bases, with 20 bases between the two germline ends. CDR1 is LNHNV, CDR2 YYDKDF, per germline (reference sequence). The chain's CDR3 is CATSSVTKPAIYEQFF. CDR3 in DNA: TGTGCCACCAGCAGTGTTACTAAACCAGCGATCTATGAGCAGTTCTTC.

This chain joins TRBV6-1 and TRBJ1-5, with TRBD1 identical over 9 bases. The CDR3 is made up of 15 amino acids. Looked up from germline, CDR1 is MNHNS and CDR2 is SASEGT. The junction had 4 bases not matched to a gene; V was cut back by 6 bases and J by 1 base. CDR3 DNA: TGTGCCAGCAGAACCGGACAGGGGAGCAATCAGCCCCAGCATTTT. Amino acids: CASRTGQGSNQPQHF.

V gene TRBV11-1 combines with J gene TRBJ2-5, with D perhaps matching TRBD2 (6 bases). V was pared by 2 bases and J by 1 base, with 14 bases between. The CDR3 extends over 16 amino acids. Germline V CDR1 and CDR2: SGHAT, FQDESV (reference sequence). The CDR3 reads CASSLRDSNFQETQYF. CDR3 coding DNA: TGTGCCAGCAGCTTACGGGACTCGAACTTCCAAGAGACCCAGTACTTC.

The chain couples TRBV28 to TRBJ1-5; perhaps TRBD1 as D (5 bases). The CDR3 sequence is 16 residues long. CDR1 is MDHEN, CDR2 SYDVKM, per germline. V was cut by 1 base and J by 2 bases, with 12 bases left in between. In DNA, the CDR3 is TGTGCCAGCAGTTTATTAGGCAGGGTGGGCAATCAGCCCCAGCATTTT. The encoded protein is CASSLLGRVGNQPQHF.

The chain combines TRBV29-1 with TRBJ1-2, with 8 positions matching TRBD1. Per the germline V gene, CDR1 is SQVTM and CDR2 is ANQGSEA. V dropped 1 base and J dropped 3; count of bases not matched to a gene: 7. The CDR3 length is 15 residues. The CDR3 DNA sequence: TGCAGCGTTGAAGGAAAAGGGGGACAGGACTATGGCTACACCTTC. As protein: CSVEGKGGQDYGYTF.

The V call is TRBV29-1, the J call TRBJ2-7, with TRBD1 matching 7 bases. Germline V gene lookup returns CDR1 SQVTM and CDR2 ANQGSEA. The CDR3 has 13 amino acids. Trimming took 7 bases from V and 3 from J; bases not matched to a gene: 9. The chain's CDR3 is CSALLRDSYEQYF. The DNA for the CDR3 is TGCAGCGCCCTACTCCGGGACAGCTACGAGCAGTACTTC.

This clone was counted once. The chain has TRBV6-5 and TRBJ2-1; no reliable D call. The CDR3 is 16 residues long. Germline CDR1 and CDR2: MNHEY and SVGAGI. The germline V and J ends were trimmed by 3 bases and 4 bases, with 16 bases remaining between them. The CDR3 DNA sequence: TGTGCCAGCAGTTATTCTATTAGGAGCCTTTACAATGAGCAGTTCTTC. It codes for CASSYSIRSLYNEQFF.

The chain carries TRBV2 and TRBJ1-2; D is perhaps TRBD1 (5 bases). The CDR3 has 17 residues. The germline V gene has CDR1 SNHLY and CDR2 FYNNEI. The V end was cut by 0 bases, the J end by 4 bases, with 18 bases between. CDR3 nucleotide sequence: TGTGCCAGCAGTGAAGCGCTTCCGAACAGGTCGCTCTATGGCTACACCTTC. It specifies CASSEALPNRSLYGYTF.

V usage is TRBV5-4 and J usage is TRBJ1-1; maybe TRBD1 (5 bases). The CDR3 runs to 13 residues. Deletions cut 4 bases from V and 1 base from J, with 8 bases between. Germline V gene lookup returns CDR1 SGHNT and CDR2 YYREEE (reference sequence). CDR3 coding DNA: TGTGCCAGCAGCATCGACAGGAACACTGAAGCTTTCTTT. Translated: CASSIDRNTEAFF.

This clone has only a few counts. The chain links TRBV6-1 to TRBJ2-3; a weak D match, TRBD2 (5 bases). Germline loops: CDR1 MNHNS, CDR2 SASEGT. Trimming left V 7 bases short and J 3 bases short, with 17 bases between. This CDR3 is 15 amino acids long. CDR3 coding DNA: TGTGCCAGCACCATGGGCGGGCTAGAGACAGATACGCAGTATTTT. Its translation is CASTMGGLETDTQYF.